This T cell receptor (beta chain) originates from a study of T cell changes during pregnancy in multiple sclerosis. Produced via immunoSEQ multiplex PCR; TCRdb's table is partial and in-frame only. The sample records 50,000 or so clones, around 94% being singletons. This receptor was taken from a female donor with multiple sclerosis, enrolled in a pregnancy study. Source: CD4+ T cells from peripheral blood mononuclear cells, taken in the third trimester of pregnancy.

CDR3 DNA: TGTGCCAGCAGCTTAGTAGGGACAGGTAGGGAGCAGTTCTTC. It translates to CASSLVGTGREQFF. The V and J genes are TRBV7-6 and TRBJ2-1; TRBD1 agrees at 8 bases. Per the germline V gene, CDR1 is SGHVS and CDR2 is FNYEAQ. The junction had 6 bases not matched to a gene; V was cut back by 1 base and J by 10 bases. The CDR3 covers 14 residues.